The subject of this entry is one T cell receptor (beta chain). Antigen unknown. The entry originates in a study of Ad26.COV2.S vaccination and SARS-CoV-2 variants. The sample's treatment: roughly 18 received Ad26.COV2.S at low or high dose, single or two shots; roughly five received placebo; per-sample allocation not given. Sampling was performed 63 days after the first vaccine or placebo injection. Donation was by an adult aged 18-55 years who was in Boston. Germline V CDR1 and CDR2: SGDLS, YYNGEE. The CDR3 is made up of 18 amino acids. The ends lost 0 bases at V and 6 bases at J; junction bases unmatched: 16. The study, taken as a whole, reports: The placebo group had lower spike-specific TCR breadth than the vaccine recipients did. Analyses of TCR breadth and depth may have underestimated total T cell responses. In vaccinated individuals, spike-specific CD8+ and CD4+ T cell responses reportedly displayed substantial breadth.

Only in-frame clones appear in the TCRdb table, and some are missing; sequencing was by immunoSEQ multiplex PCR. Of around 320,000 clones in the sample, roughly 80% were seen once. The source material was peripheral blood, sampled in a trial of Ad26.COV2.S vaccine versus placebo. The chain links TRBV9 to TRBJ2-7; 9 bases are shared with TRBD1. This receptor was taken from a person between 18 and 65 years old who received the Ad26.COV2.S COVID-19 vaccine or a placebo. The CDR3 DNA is TGTGCCAGCAGCGTAGGTTCGGGACAGGGACACCTAAGGAGCGAGCAGTACTTC. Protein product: CASSVGSGQGHLRSEQYF.